This TCR beta chain emerged from a study of cytomegalovirus exposure and HLA in healthy donors. CDR1 and CDR2 (germline): MGHDK, SYGVNS. CDR3 length: 15 residues. V gave up 4 bases and J gave up 7 bases; unmatched junction bases: 6. Assay: immunoSEQ multiplex PCR; the TCRdb copy retains only in-frame clones and omits some. Of over 100,000 clones detected, roughly 89% appear once; the ten largest clones hold about 3.7%. Sequencing was done on a sample of PBMCs. The receptor was derived from a man aged 25 to 45 in good health and CMV-seronegative. The rearrangement joins TRBV25-1 to TRBJ1-6; 8 positions agree with TRBD1. DNA for the CDR3: TGTGCCAGCAGTGCCCGGACAGGGAGGAATTCACCCCTCCACTTT. Protein: CASSARTGRNSPLHF.